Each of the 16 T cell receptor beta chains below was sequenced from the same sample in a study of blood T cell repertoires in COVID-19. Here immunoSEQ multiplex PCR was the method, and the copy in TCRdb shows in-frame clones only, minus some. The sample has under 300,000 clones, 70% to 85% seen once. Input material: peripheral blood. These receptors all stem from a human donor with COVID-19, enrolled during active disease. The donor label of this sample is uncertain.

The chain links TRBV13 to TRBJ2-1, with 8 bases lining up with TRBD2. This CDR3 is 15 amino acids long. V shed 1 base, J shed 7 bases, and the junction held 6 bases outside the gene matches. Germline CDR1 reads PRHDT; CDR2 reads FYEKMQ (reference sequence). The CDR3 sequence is CASSLETSERNEQFF. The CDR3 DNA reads TGTGCCAGCAGCTTAGAGACTAGCGAGCGAAATGAGCAGTTCTTC. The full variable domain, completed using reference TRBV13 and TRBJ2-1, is AAGVIQSPRHLIKEKRETATLKCYPIPRHDTVYWYQQGPGQDPQFLISFYEKMQSDKGSIPDRFSAQQFSDYHSELNMSSLELGDSALYFCASSLETSERNEQFFGPGTRLTVL.

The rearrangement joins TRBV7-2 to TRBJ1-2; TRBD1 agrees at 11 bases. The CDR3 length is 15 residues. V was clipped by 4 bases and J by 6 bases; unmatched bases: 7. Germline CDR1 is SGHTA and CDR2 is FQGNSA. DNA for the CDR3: TGTGCCAGCAGCTCCCCCGGACAGGGGGCTCATGGCTACACCTTC. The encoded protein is CASSSPGQGAHGYTF. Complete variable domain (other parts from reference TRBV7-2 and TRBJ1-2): GAGVSQSPSNKVTEKGKDVELRCDPISGHTALYWYRQSLGQGLEFLIYFQGNSAPDKSGLPSDRFSAERTGGSVSTLTIQRTQQEDSAVYLCASSSPGQGAHGYTFGSGTRLTVV.

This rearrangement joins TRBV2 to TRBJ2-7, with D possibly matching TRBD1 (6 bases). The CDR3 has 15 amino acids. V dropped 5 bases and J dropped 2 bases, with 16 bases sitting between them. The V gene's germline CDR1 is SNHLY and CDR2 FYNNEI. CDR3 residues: CASSPLRDTAYEQYF. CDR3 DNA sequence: TGTGCCAGCAGTCCGCTCCGGGACACAGCCTACGAGCAGTACTTC.

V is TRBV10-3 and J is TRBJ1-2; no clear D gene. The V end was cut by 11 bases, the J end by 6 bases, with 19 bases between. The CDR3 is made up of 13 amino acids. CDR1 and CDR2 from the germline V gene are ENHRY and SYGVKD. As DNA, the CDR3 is TGTGCCGCCCGTGACGGAGAGGGCGATGGCTACACCTTC. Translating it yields CAARDGEGDGYTF.

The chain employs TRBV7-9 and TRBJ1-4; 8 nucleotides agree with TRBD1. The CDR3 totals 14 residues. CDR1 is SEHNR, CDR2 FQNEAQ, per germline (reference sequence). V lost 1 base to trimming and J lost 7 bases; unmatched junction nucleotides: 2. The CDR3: CASSLVRGREKLFF. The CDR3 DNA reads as TGTGCCAGCAGCTTAGTCAGGGGGCGTGAAAAACTGTTTTTT.

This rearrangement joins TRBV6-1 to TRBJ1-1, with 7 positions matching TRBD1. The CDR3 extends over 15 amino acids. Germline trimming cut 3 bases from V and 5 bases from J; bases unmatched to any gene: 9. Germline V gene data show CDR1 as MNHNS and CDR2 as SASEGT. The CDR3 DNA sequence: TGTGCCAGCAGTGAGGGGTCACAGGGGTGGACTGAAGCTTTCTTT. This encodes CASSEGSQGWTEAFF.

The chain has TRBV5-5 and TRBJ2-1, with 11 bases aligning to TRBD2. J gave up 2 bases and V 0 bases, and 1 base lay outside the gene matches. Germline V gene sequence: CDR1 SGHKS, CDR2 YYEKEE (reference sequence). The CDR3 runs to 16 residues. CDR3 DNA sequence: TGTGCCAGCAGCTTGGGACTAGCGGGGACCTACAATGAGCAGTTCTTC. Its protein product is CASSLGLAGTYNEQFF.

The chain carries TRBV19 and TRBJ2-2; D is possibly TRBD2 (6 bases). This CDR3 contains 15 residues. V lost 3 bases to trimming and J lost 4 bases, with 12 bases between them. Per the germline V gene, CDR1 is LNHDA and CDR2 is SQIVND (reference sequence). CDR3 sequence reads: CASSMFVGGTGELFF. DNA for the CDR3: TGTGCCAGTAGTATGTTCGTCGGGGGCACCGGGGAGCTGTTTTTT.

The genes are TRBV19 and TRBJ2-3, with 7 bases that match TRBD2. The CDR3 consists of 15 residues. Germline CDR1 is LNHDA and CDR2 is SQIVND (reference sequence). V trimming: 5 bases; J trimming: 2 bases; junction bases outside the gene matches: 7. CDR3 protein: CASSPRRDYTDTQYF. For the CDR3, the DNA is TGTGCCAGTAGTCCTCGGCGGGACTACACAGATACGCAGTATTTT.

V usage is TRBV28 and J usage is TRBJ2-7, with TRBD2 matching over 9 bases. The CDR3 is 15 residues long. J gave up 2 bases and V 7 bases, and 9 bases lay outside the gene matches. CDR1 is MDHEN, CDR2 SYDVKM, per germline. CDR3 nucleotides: TGTGCCAGCAAGGCGGCTAGCGGGACTCCCTACGAGCAGTACTTC. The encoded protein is CASKAASGTPYEQYF.

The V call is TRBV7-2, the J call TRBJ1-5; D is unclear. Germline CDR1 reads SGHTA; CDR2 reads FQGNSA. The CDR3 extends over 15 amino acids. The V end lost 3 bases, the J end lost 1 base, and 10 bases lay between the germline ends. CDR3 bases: TGTGCCAGCAGCTTCCGGACGGGGAGCAATCAGCCCCAGCATTTT. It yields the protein CASSFRTGSNQPQHF.

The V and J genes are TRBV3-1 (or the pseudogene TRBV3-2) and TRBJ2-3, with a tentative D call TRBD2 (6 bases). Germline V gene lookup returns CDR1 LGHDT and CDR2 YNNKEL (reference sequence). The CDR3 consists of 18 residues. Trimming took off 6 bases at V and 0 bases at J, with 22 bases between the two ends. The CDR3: CASRISTLSGTSTDTQYF. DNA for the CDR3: TGTGCCAGCAGAATATCAACCCTTAGCGGAACAAGCACAGATACGCAGTATTTT.

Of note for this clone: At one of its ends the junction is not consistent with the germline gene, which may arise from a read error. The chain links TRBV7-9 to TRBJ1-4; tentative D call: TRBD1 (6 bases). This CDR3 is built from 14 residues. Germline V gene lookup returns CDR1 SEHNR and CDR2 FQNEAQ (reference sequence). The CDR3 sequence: CASSVAGANEKLFF. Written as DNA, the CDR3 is TGTGCCAGCAGCGTAGCAGGGGCTAATGAAAAACTGTTTTTT.

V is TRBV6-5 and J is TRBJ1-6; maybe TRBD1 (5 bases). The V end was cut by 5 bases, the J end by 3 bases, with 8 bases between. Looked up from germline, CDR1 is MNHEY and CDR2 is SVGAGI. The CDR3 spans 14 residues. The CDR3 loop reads CASSRGNYNSPLHF. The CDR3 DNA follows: TGTGCCAGCAGTAGGGGAAACTATAATTCACCCCTCCACTTT.

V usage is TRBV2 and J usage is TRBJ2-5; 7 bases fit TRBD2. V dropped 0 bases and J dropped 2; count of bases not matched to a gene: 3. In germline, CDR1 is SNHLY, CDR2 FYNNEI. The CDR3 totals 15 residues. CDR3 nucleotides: TGTGCCAGCAGTGAAGCGGGAGGGCCACAAGAGACCCAGTACTTC. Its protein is CASSEAGGPQETQYF.

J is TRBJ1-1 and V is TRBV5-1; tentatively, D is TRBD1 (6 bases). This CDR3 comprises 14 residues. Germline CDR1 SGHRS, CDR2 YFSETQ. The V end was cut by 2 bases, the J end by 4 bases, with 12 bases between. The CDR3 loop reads CASSLNEGGTEAFF. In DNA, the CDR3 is TGCGCCAGCAGCTTAAACGAAGGGGGCACTGAAGCTTTCTTT.